This T cell receptor (beta chain) was sequenced in a study of Ad26.COV2.S vaccination and SARS-CoV-2 variants. Study-wide context: Participant was drawn from the COV1001 Ad26.COV2.S trial arm.

Treatment noted: over 15 received Ad26.COV2.S at low or high dose, single or two shots; roughly five received placebo; per-sample allocation not given. Collection of the samples took place on day 63 after the first injection of vaccine or placebo. What was given as vaccine was an Ad26 vector encoding Wuhan-strain SARS-CoV-2 spike. The method was immunoSEQ multiplex PCR; TCRdb's version includes in-frame clones alone and lacks a portion of them. The sample records 250,000 to 300,000 clones, over 75% being singletons. As to this clone: Its antigen is still unknown.

Study-level points and caveats: Vaccine recipients posted higher spike-specific TCR breadth than their placebo counterparts. Comparable non-spike TCR breadth was observed in vaccine and placebo recipients.

This TCR was recovered from a person between 18 and 60 years old who received the Ad26.COV2.S COVID-19 vaccine or a placebo. The sample was peripheral blood, taken in a trial of Ad26.COV2.S vaccine versus placebo.

As DNA, the CDR3 is TGTGCCAGCAGTTACCCTGCATATACCGGGGAGCTGTTTTTT. Its translation is CASSYPAYTGELFF. V usage is TRBV6-2 or TRBV6-3 and J usage is TRBJ2-2; D not certain. Between the trimmed V and J ends, which lost 2 bases and 5 bases, there was a span of 9 bases. Germline lookup yields CDR1 MNHEY and CDR2 SVGEGT. This CDR3 region has 14 residues.